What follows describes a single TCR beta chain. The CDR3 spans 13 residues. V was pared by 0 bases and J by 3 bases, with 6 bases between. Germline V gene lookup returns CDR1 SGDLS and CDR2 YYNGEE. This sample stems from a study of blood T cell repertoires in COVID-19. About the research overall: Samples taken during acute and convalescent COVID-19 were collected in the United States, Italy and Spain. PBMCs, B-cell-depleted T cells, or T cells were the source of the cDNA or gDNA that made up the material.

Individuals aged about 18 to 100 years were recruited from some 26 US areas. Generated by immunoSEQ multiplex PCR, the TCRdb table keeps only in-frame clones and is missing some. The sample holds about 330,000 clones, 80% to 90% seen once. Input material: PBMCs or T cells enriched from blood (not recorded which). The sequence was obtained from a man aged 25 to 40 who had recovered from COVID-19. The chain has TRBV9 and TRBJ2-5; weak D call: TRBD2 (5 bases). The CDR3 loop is CASSVDGKETQYF. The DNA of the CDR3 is TGTGCCAGCAGCGTAGACGGGAAAGAGACCCAGTACTTC.